The next 21 T cell receptor beta chains were all read from a single sample in a study of shared T cell receptors in the human thymus. Generated by immunoSEQ multiplex PCR, the TCRdb table keeps only in-frame clones and is missing some. The sample holds approximately 580,000 clones, approximately 80% seen once. This sample also belongs to another study, concerning human thymus T cells.

Input material: thymocytes. The receptors were gathered from a boy under two years old with a congenital heart defect.

The chain combines TRBV28 with TRBJ2-7; D uncertain. Trimming cost V 6 bases and J 1 base, with 7 bases left between them. The CDR3 extends over 12 amino acids. CDR1 is MDHEN, CDR2 SYDVKM, per germline. CDR3 in DNA: TGTGCCAGCAGATTCGGGTCCTACGAGCAGTACTTC. It translates to CASRFGSYEQYF.

The V call is TRBV12-5, the J call TRBJ1-4; D remains unclear. The germline CDR1 and CDR2 sequences are LGHNT and FRNRAP. V was clipped by 0 bases and J by 0 bases, with 8 bases between them. This CDR3 is 16 amino acids long. CDR3 in amino acids: CASGLVESATNEKLFF. CDR3 DNA sequence: TGTGCTAGTGGTTTGGTAGAGTCTGCAACTAATGAAAAACTGTTTTTT.

The V gene is TRBV25-1, the J gene TRBJ2-7; D is perhaps TRBD1 (6 bases). Germline V gives CDR1 MGHDK, CDR2 SYGVNS. Deletions cut 2 bases from V and 2 bases from J, with 7 bases between. The CDR3 is 13 residues long. DNA for the CDR3: TGTGCCAGCAGTGAACAGGGGACCTACGAGCAGTACTTC. This codes for CASSEQGTYEQYF.

The rearrangement uses TRBV27 and TRBJ2-1, with TRBD2 matching over 10 bases. The J segment lost 4 bases and the V segment lost 5 bases, leaving 8 bases of the junction unmatched. Germline CDR1 is MNHEY and CDR2 is SMNVEV (reference sequence). CDR3 length: 16 residues. The CDR3: CASSPRVLAGYNEQFF. The CDR3 region has the DNA TGTGCCAGCAGTCCCCGTGTACTAGCGGGGTACAATGAGCAGTTCTTC.

The rearrangement uses TRBV27 and TRBJ1-1; D possibly corresponds to TRBD1 (6 bases). CDR1 is MNHEY, CDR2 SMNVEV, per germline (reference sequence). CDR3 length: 13 amino acids. V lost 3 bases and J 11 bases, leaving 16 bases between the germline ends. The CDR3 DNA reads TGTGCCAGCAGTTTTTCATACAGGGTGGATGCTTTCTTT. It codes for CASSFSYRVDAFF.

As DNA, the CDR3 is TGCGCCAGCAGCCAAGATAGGGGACAGGGGCGATACTCTGGAAACACCATATATTTT. Translated, it gives CASSQDRGQGRYSGNTIYF. V and J are TRBV4-3 and TRBJ1-3; 10 positions match TRBD1. The trim removed 0 bases at V and 0 bases at J, leaving 8 bases unmatched. The CDR3 sequence is 19 residues long. Germline CDR1 is LGHNA and CDR2 is YSLEER.

This chain joins TRBV7-2 and TRBJ2-1; D possibly corresponds to TRBD2 (5 bases). The germline V gene encodes CDR1 SGHTA and CDR2 FQGNSA. V lost 0 bases to trimming and J lost 2 bases, with 5 bases between them. This CDR3 has 14 amino acids. The DNA of the CDR3 is TGTGCCAGCAGCTTAGCGGAGGCCTACAATGAGCAGTTCTTC. Protein product: CASSLAEAYNEQFF.

This clone came up once. The chain carries TRBV9 and TRBJ2-3; the match to TRBD1 covers 8 bases. V was clipped by 2 bases and J by 1 base; unmatched bases: 3. The CDR3 has 15 amino acids. CDR1 and CDR2 from the germline V gene are SGDLS and YYNGEE. For the CDR3, the DNA is TGTGCCAGCAGCGTCCAGGGGGCGCGCACAGATACGCAGTATTTT. This gives the protein CASSVQGARTDTQYF.

The rearrangement links TRBV29-1 to TRBJ2-1; 12 bases line up with TRBD2. Trimming at V came to 4 bases and at J to 0 bases, leaving 13 bases not matched to a gene. This CDR3 has 19 residues. Germline V lookup: CDR1 SQVTM, CDR2 ANQGSEA. CDR3 region: CSVGWLTSGGSSSYNEQFF. CDR3 coding DNA: TGCAGCGTTGGTTGGCTGACTAGCGGGGGATCGAGCTCCTACAATGAGCAGTTCTTC.

Here the CDR3 DNA reads TGTGCCAGCAGCCGGCACGACAGACCACCGGGACTAGTTGATTCCGGGGAGCTGTTTTTT. It translates to CASSRHDRPPGLVDSGELFF. The chain uses TRBV7-3 and TRBJ2-2, with TRBD2 identical over 8 bases. Trimming removed 5 bases from V and 6 bases from J; junction bases left unmatched: 23. CDR1 is SGHTA and CDR2 is FQGTGA in the germline V gene. CDR3 length: 20 amino acids. The whole variable domain, filled in from reference TRBV7-3 and TRBJ2-2, reads GAGVSQTPSNKVTEKGKYVELRCDPISGHTALYWYRQSLGQGPEFLIYFQGTGAADDSGLPNDRFFAVRPEGSVSTLKIQRTERGDSAVYLCASSRHDRPPGLVDSGELFFGEGSRLTVL.

This chain links TRBV5-1 with TRBJ2-7, with 10 nucleotides matching TRBD1. Germline-derived CDR1 and CDR2 are SGHRS and YFSETQ. The CDR3 extends over 16 amino acids. Trimming cost V 4 bases and J 5 bases; bases outside gene matches: 12. CDR3 bases: TGCGCCAGCAGCCTGGAGCAGGACAGGGGGTCCCACGAGCAGTACTTC. Its translation is CASSLEQDRGSHEQYF.

This clone turned up a few times. The gene calls are TRBV6-5 and TRBJ1-3, with D perhaps matching TRBD1 (6 bases). The germline V gene encodes CDR1 MNHEY and CDR2 SVGAGI. V was shortened by 8 bases and J by 3 bases, with 11 bases between the two germline ends. CDR3 size: 13 residues. The CDR3 protein is CASGRGRGNTIYF. The DNA of the CDR3 is TGTGCCAGCGGCAGGGGACGTGGAAACACCATATATTTT.

The V call is TRBV5-6, the J call TRBJ2-2; D might be TRBD2 (5 bases). V was trimmed by 0 bases and J by 6 bases, leaving 12 bases between them. CDR1 SGHDT and CDR2 YYEEEE come from the germline V gene. The CDR3 is 15 amino acids. The CDR3 reads CASSLGRGISGELFF. CDR3 nucleotide sequence: TGTGCCAGCAGCTTGGGGAGAGGGATATCCGGGGAGCTGTTTTTT.

This clone was found once. J is TRBJ2-7 and V is TRBV6-5; a weak D match, TRBD2 (6 bases). Germline CDR1 MNHEY, CDR2 SVGAGI. This CDR3 is built from 16 residues. V lost 1 base to trimming and J lost 7 bases, with 20 bases between them. The CDR3 loop is CASSYWLGRAGGEQYF. In nucleotides, the CDR3 is TGTGCCAGCAGTTACTGGTTGGGCAGGGCAGGAGGGGAGCAGTACTTC.

In this sample, this clone turned up a few times. V gene TRBV7-9 combines with J gene TRBJ2-5; 13 bases agree with TRBD2. From germline, CDR1 is SEHNR and CDR2 FQNEAQ (reference sequence). The CDR3 has 16 residues. J gave up 4 bases and V 3 bases, and 5 bases lay outside the gene matches. CDR3 in amino acids: CASSFGLAGEGETQYF. Here the CDR3 DNA reads TGTGCCAGCAGCTTCGGACTAGCGGGAGAGGGAGAGACCCAGTACTTC.

The chain links TRBV19 to TRBJ1-1, with TRBD1 as a possible D gene (5 bases). Per germline, CDR1 LNHDA and CDR2 SQIVND (reference sequence). The CDR3 runs 10 residues. The V gene lost 8 bases and the J gene lost 8 bases, with 9 bases spanning the gap. CDR3 sequence reads: CASGRGEAFF. The CDR3 DNA reads as TGTGCCAGTGGGCGGGGGGAAGCTTTCTTT.

The CDR3 coding sequence is TGCGCCAGCAGCTTACGGTCCTCGAGAGGTCTGGACGAGCAGTACTTC. This translates into CASSLRSSRGLDEQYF. V usage is TRBV5-1 and J usage is TRBJ2-7; D ambiguous. This CDR3 is built from 16 residues. Germline V lookup: CDR1 SGHRS, CDR2 YFSETQ. Trimming left V 2 bases short and J 5 bases short, with 20 bases between.

The chain uses TRBV4-3 and TRBJ1-5; D call uncertain. CDR3 length equals 15 residues. The germline CDR1 and CDR2 sequences are LGHNA and YSLEER. Trimming shortened V by 3 bases and J by 3 bases, and 12 bases separated the two germline ends. The CDR3, as DNA: TGCGCCAGCAGCCAGGAGCGGGTCCCCAATCAGCCCCAGCATTTT. Its translation: CASSQERVPNQPQHF.

This chain uses TRBV5-8 with TRBJ2-3; 7 bases align to TRBD2. Per the germline V gene, CDR1 is SGHTS and CDR2 is YDEGEE. V was pared by 4 bases and J by 0 bases, with 14 bases of the junction left unmatched. This CDR3 has 18 amino acids. The CDR3 bases are TGTGCCAGCAGCATTTCCTCGGTTGCGGGAGCTAGCACAGATACGCAGTATTTT. Translation gives CASSISSVAGASTDTQYF.

CDR3 region: CASSFGGRNEQFF. DNA of the CDR3: TGTGCCAGCAGTTTTGGCGGGAGAAATGAGCAGTTCTTC. This rearrangement joins TRBV2 to TRBJ2-1; 7 positions match TRBD2. CDR1 and CDR2 from the germline V gene are SNHLY and FYNNEI. The junction had 5 bases not matched to a gene; V was cut back by 5 bases and J by 7 bases. The CDR3 loop spans 13 amino acids.

This clone was counted between two and nine times. The chain uses TRBV5-4 and TRBJ2-7; the D gene is possibly TRBD2 (5 bases). The CDR3 sequence is 15 residues long. In germline, CDR1 is SGHNT, CDR2 YYREEE (reference sequence). Deletions cut 1 base from V and 7 bases from J, with 18 bases between. CDR3 sequence: CASSLSGSLADEQYF. The DNA of the CDR3 is TGTGCCAGCAGCTTGTCGGGGTCCCTAGCAGATGAGCAGTACTTC.